The 24 T cell receptor beta chains given below trace back to one sample, sequenced in a study of T cells in Graves' hyperthyroidism and ophthalmopathy. Amplified regions were TCR beta CDR3 sequences from RNA transcripts. The study used the HTBI primer set for a first-round RT-PCR of the TCR CDR3. TCRdb recomputed calls from the multiplex PCR reads with MiXCR, one row per CDR3 protein. The sample includes about 570,000 distinct CDR3 sequences, 12% to 15% of them seen just once. Material for sequencing was blood. These receptors all come from a woman in her thirties or forties with Graves' hyperthyroidism.

In its sample, this clonotype was seen many times. This chain joins TRBV7-8 and TRBJ2-5; 7 bases are a match to TRBD2. There are 14 residues in the CDR3. The J segment lost 1 base and the V segment lost 5 bases, leaving 4 bases of the junction unmatched. Per germline, CDR1 SGHVS and CDR2 FQNEAQ. DNA of the CDR3: TGTGCCAGCAGCAAGAGCGGGATCCAAGAGACCCAGTACTTC. Translation: CASSKSGIQETQYF.

The chain combines TRBV19 with TRBJ2-7; 7 positions agree with TRBD2. The CDR3 length is 16 residues. The germline V gene encodes CDR1 LNHDA and CDR2 SQIVND (reference sequence). V dropped 3 bases and J dropped 2; count of bases not matched to a gene: 10. CDR3 in amino acids: CASSMGGALSPYEQYF. The CDR3 bases are TGTGCCAGTAGTATGGGAGGGGCTCTGTCCCCCTACGAGCAGTACTTC.

On this clonotype: With a much larger clone just one base away, this may be a read error. V usage is TRBV30 and J usage is TRBJ2-5; 10 bases are shared with TRBD2. The CDR3 spans 13 residues. The V gene's germline CDR1 is GTSNPN and CDR2 SVGIG (reference sequence). The chain's CDR3 is CAGSGLAAEIQYF. CDR3 nucleotide sequence: TGTGCCGGCAGTGGACTAGCGGCAGAGATCCAGTACTTC.

This clonotype was picked up a small number of times. The genes are TRBV5-1 and TRBJ2-3; TRBD1 aligns across 7 bases. CDR3 size: 16 residues. Trimming removed 4 bases from V and 2 bases from J; junction bases left unmatched: 10. Germline V gives CDR1 SGHRS, CDR2 YFSETQ. CDR3 loop: CASSEDNRGNTDTQYF. In DNA form, the CDR3 reads TGCGCCAGCAGCGAGGACAACAGGGGCAACACAGATACGCAGTATTTT.

The J gene is TRBJ2-4, the V gene TRBV6-1; D is perhaps TRBD2 (5 bases). V was trimmed by 6 bases and J by 0 bases, leaving 9 bases between them. The CDR3 extends over 14 amino acids. Germline values: CDR1 MNHNS, CDR2 SASEGT. CDR3 DNA sequence: TGTGCCAGCAGACACGGACTAGCCAAAAACATTCAGTACTTC. Its translation is CASRHGLAKNIQYF.

The chain carries TRBV2 and TRBJ2-7; 12 positions match TRBD1. The CDR3 length is 13 residues. The germline V gene encodes CDR1 SNHLY and CDR2 FYNNEI. The junction had 5 bases not matched to a gene; V was cut back by 8 bases and J by 6 bases. The DNA for the CDR3 is TGTGCCAGCGGGACAGGGGGCTATGGCGAGCAGTACTTC. Its translation: CASGTGGYGEQYF.

The gene calls are TRBV6-4 and TRBJ2-2; possible D gene TRBD2, 6 bases. The CDR3 has 14 residues. V lost 6 bases to trimming and J lost 6 bases, with 14 bases between them. From germline, CDR1 is MRHNA and CDR2 SNTAGT. CDR3 sequence: CASRRDSGAGELFF. CDR3 bases: TGTGCCAGCAGGCGGGACTCAGGAGCCGGGGAGCTGTTTTTT.

The sample holds one count of this clonotype. A read error may account for a junction end that differs from germline. This chain joins TRBV6-5 and TRBJ2-1; maybe TRBD2 (5 bases). Per the germline V gene, CDR1 is MNHEY and CDR2 is SVGAGI. This CDR3 is built from 12 residues. The CDR3 DNA follows: TGTGCCGGCAGTTATCGGGGATTTGAGCAGTTCTTC. Translating it yields CAGSYRGFEQFF.

About this clonotype: A read error likely explains this, since a far larger clone differs by one base. The genes are TRBV6-1 and TRBJ2-2; D is unresolved. The germline CDR1 and CDR2 sequences are MNHNS and SASEGT. The CDR3 loop spans 12 amino acids. V shed 5 bases and J shed 3 bases, with 4 bases lying between them. This CDR3 is CASSTYTGELFF. CDR3 nucleotide sequence: TGTGCCAGCAGTACCTACACCGGGGAGCTGTTTTTT.

In regard to this clonotype: A read error may account for a junction end that differs from germline. The rearrangement links TRBV12-3 or TRBV12-4 to TRBJ2-7; 7 bases align to TRBD2. The CDR3 is made up of 12 amino acids. The CDR3 region has the DNA TGTGGCAGCCGACGCGGGAGCTATGAGCAGTACTTC. The encoded protein is CGSRRGSYEQYF.

This clonotype was observed at least ten times. The chain is built from TRBV20-1 and TRBJ2-1; a weak D match, TRBD2 (5 bases). The CDR3 is 13 residues long. Per the germline V gene, CDR1 is DFQATT and CDR2 is SNEGSKA (reference sequence). Trimming cost V 4 bases and J 6 bases, with 13 bases left between them. The CDR3 protein is CSATGFPTNEQFF. The CDR3 bases are TGCAGTGCTACGGGATTTCCTACCAATGAGCAGTTCTTC.

This clonotype was seen only a few times. The chain carries TRBV20-1 and TRBJ2-1; D may be TRBD2 (6 bases). The length of the CDR3 is 15 residues. In germline, CDR1 is DFQATT, CDR2 SNEGSKA (reference sequence). V lost 1 base and J 2 bases, leaving 12 bases between the germline ends. As DNA, the CDR3 is TGCAGTGCTAGAGGGTTGGAGGGACCCTACAATGAGCAGTTCTTC. Protein: CSARGLEGPYNEQFF.

CDR3 region: CASSPREGHGIQPQHF. DNA of the CDR3: TGTGCCAGCTCACCACGAGAAGGACACGGTATTCAGCCCCAGCATTTT. This chain uses TRBV18 with TRBJ1-5; the D gene is possibly TRBD1 (5 bases). Trimming took 1 base from V and 6 from J, leaving 16 bases between them. The CDR3 consists of 16 residues. CDR1 KGHSH and CDR2 LQKENI come from the germline V gene.

This clonotype was recorded a few times. This chain uses TRBV5-1 with TRBJ1-1; 7 positions match TRBD1. The trim removed 2 bases at V and 3 bases at J, leaving 4 bases unmatched. The CDR3 is 14 amino acids. Germline loops: CDR1 SGHRS, CDR2 YFSETQ. In DNA, the CDR3 is TGCGCCAGCAGCTTCAGGGGGTTCGACACTGAAGCTTTCTTT. This sequence encodes CASSFRGFDTEAFF. Combining the CDR3 with reference TRBV5-1 and TRBJ1-1 gives the whole variable domain KAGVTQTPRYLIKTRGQQVTLSCSPISGHRSVSWYQQTPGQGLQFLFEYFSETQRNKGNFPGRFSGRQFSNSRSEMNVSTLELGDSALYLCASSFRGFDTEAFFGQGTRLTVV.

Many counts were recorded for this clonotype. The chain employs TRBV28 and TRBJ2-7, with D possibly TRBD1 on 6 matching bases. Per germline, CDR1 MDHEN and CDR2 SYDVKM. The length of the CDR3 is 14 residues. The ends were cut back, 6 bases at V and 5 bases at J, with 17 bases in the middle. The CDR3 coding sequence is TGTGCCAGCAGCCCTGGACAGCGTGTCCACGAGCAGTACTTC. Its translation is CASSPGQRVHEQYF.

At least ten counts were recorded for this clonotype. The chain carries TRBV7-9 and TRBJ1-2, with D possibly matching TRBD1 (6 bases). CDR1 is SEHNR and CDR2 is FQNEAQ in the germline V gene (reference sequence). V lost 5 bases to trimming and J lost 0 bases, with 19 bases between them. The CDR3 is made up of 17 amino acids. CDR3 sequence (DNA): TGTGCCAGCAGCCACCCCACTCGGACAGATTCTAACTATGGCTACACCTTC. It codes for CASSHPTRTDSNYGYTF. Together with reference TRBV7-9 and TRBJ1-2, the CDR3 gives the full variable domain: DTGVSQNPRHKITKRGQNVTFRCDPISEHNRLYWYRQTLGQGPEFLTYFQNEAQLEKSRLLSDRFSAERPKGSFSTLEIQRTEQGDSAMYLCASSHPTRTDSNYGYTFGSGTRLTVV.

The chain carries TRBV20-1 and TRBJ2-1; TRBD1 might be the D (8 bases). Germline V gene lookup returns CDR1 DFQATT and CDR2 SNEGSKA (reference sequence). The CDR3 runs to 15 residues. The V end was cut by 6 bases, the J end by 10 bases, with 25 bases between. The DNA for the CDR3 is TGCAGTGCAGAGGGGGGGCAGGGGGCGCTTAGCGAGCAGTTCTTC. Protein product: CSAEGGQGALSEQFF.

This clonotype showed up many times. This chain connects TRBV11-2 to TRBJ2-2; D gene uncertain. CDR3 size: 16 residues. CDR1 SGHAT and CDR2 FQNNGV come from the germline V gene. Trimming took off 1 base at V and 3 bases at J, with 12 bases between the two ends. CDR3 DNA: TGTGCCAGCAGCTTAGGGTCCAACCAACACACCGGGGAGCTGTTTTTT. Protein product: CASSLGSNQHTGELFF.

This clonotype was seen many times. This rearrangement joins TRBV30 to TRBJ2-1; 8 bases align to TRBD2. This CDR3 contains 15 residues. CDR1 and CDR2 from the germline V gene are GTSNPN and SVGIG (reference sequence). The ends lost 5 bases at V and 6 bases at J; junction bases unmatched: 12. The CDR3 DNA sequence: TGTGCCTGGCCCCGGGCCCTAGCGGGTCTCAATGAGCAGTTCTTC. Protein product: CAWPRALAGLNEQFF.

This clonotype has a count of ten or more. The DNA for the CDR3 is TGTGCCAGCAGCCCCGTTGCGGGCGAGACCCAGTACTTC. Residues: CASSPVAGETQYF. The V gene is TRBV6-1, the J gene TRBJ2-5, with a tentative D call TRBD2 (5 bases). V gave up 6 bases and J gave up 5 bases, with 13 bases separating them. This CDR3 is built from 13 residues. Germline lookup yields CDR1 MNHNS and CDR2 SASEGT.

The chain has TRBV25-1 and TRBJ1-6; 8 bases line up with TRBD1. V lost 8 bases and J lost 6; bases outside the gene matches: 6. Per germline, CDR1 MGHDK and CDR2 SYGVNS. The CDR3 runs to 14 residues. CDR3 amino acids: CASRTGWRNSPLHF. In DNA, the CDR3 is TGTGCCAGCCGGACAGGGTGGCGTAATTCACCCCTCCACTTT.

V is TRBV28 and J is TRBJ1-5; a weak D match, TRBD1 (5 bases). Germline V gene data show CDR1 as MDHEN and CDR2 as SYDVKM. Between the trimmed V and J ends, which lost 2 bases and 7 bases, there was a span of 15 bases. There are 15 residues in the CDR3. CDR3 nucleotides: TGTGCCAGCAGTTTAGGTGTCAGGGTTGGCCAGCCCCAGCATTTT. Amino acid sequence: CASSLGVRVGQPQHF.

In this sample, this clonotype turned up many times. The genes are TRBV27 and TRBJ1-5; D unresolved. Trimming left V 2 bases short and J 5 bases short, with 7 bases between. Germline assignment: CDR1 MNHEY and CDR2 SMNVEV (reference sequence). There are 13 residues in the CDR3. The CDR3 is CASSLGSYQPQHF. The CDR3 DNA sequence: TGTGCCAGCAGTTTAGGATCATATCAGCCCCAGCATTTT.

Ten or more counts support this clonotype. The chain has TRBV12-5 and TRBJ2-7, with D tentatively TRBD1 (5 bases). CDR3 length: 13 amino acids. Trimming removed 1 base at V and 3 bases at J, with 7 bases between. Looked up from germline, CDR1 is LGHNT and CDR2 is FRNRAP. The CDR3 coding sequence is TGTGCTAGTGGTTTGGGACAGCTCTACGAGCAGTACTTC. It specifies CASGLGQLYEQYF. The complete variable domain, with remaining parts taken from reference TRBV12-5 and TRBJ2-7, reads DARVTQTPRHKVTEMGQEVTMRCQPILGHNTVFWYRQTMMQGLELLAYFRNRAPLDDSGMPKDRFSAEMPDATLATLKIQPSEPRDSAVYFCASGLGQLYEQYFGPGTRLTVT.